This TCR beta chain was captured in a study of shared T cell receptors in the human thymus (dated by TCRdb to the early 2020s). Study-wide context: The study examined how self-reactive, shared T-cell receptor alpha chains are generated in the human thymus.

The CDR3 numbers 14 residues from cysteine through phenylalanine. The CDR3 DNA has 42 bases and is translated from base 1. Taken from the germline V gene (reference sequence), the CDR1 and CDR2 loops are LNHNV and YYDKDF. Library prep was done by the immunoSEQ multiplex PCR assay. Entries here come from immuneACCESS through TCRdb and include only in-frame sequences with V and J called. Some clones fail to appear in such tables; in the studies checked, an unresolved V gene covers under half of the shortfall, and the cause of the remainder is unknown. For this sample there are hundreds of thousands of clones; approximately 80% appear just once. The ten largest account for 0.013% of the sample. Details on this clone: Its antigen remains undetermined. The sample holds no much larger clone one base away, and base qualities are not on file.

These data also featured in a second study, about human thymus T cells. The second paper states: Donors were immunologically healthy infants undergoing open corrective cardiac surgery for congenital heart defects in Finland. The thymus tissue came from surgical resects taken out during corrective cardiac surgery. Both the thymic and the peripheral blood repertoires appeared to show biased V and J gene segment usage. Highly overlapping thymic TCR repertoires among unrelated individuals were reported in the related research. The study used eight infant thymus samples plus four related peripheral blood samples to characterize TCR alpha and beta repertoires. The infant donors were about 6 to 244 days old, and the cohort included roughly six males and a couple of females. Thymocytes were released mechanically from tissue and stored at -70 °C as pellets of 10-30 million cells. Genomic DNA was extracted from frozen cell pellets with a QIAsymphony instrument. TCRB and TCRAD loci were amplified from a standardized quantity of quality-controlled genomic DNA using the immunoSEQ multiplex PCR assay. The V(D)J region was spanned by amplicons of a length sufficient to cover the CDR3 and to identify V and J genes. Through the commercial immunoSEQ service, the amplicons were sequenced on an Illumina platform. Primer bias and sequencing errors were corrected as previously described, and TCRAD and TCRB were defined on the basis of the IMGT database. The repertoires were analysed using immunoSEQ Analyzer 3.0 and VDJTools for basic statistics, V/J segment usage, diversity estimates, rarefaction and pairwise overlap. To estimate diversity, the Chao1, ChaoE, Efron-Thisted, Shannon and inverse Simpson indices were applied, and diversity was also estimated on datasets down-sampled to the smallest sample. Repertoire overlap was determined by strict matching of CDR3 nucleotide sequence, V gene and J gene, and Jaccard-based multidimensional scaling clustering was applied. On average, thymus samples gave roughly 800,000 unique TCRB clonotypes, whereas blood samples gave about 92,000.

This TCR was sampled from a boy under two years old with a congenital heart defect. Donor details come from another sample of the same person, matched by shared clones. Sequenced input: thymocytes. The sequence is built from TRBV15 and TRBJ2-5; TRBD1 agrees with 8 junctional bases. Matching the DNA end better, TRBJ2-7 makes the J call doubtful. The nucleotide sequence is given as TGTGCCACCAGCGTACCGACAGGGGACTACGAGCAGTACTTC. Translated, this gives CATSVPTGDYEQYF.